The sequence of this T cell receptor beta chain was determined in a study of blood T cell repertoires in COVID-19. Study overall: Samples representing acute and convalescent COVID-19 were sourced from the United States, Italy and Spain. PBMCs, B-cell-depleted T cells, or T cells provided the cDNA or gDNA that made up the material.

In the source study's methods: For nucleated cells, counts were estimated from reference gene primer amplification. Method: immunoSEQ multiplex PCR; TCRdb's copy keeps in-frame clones and lacks some. For V, J and clone size, that table is used; D and trimming come from the DNA. The profile shows a few hundred thousand clones, approximately 79% of them singletons. The CDR3 totals 13 residues. Looked up from germline, CDR1 is LNHDA and CDR2 is SQIVND (reference sequence). V shed 1 base and J shed 2 bases, with 5 bases lying between them. This clone was observed a few times. This CDR3 is also generated by other DNA sequences in the sample.

The chain employs TRBV19 and TRBJ2-5; D not certain. This clonotype originated in a human donor in a cohort sampled during active COVID-19. The sequenced material came from peripheral blood. CDR3 residues: CASSIGPQETQYF. The CDR3 region has the DNA TGTGCCAGTAGTATAGGGCCTCAAGAGACCCAGTACTTC.